The T cell receptor (beta chain) under discussion was sequenced for a study of cytomegalovirus exposure and HLA in healthy donors. V dropped 5 bases and J dropped 6; count of bases not matched to a gene: 8. Germline values: CDR1 SGHRS, CDR2 YFSETQ. The CDR3 sequence is 15 residues long. A single count supports this clone. This PCR relied on a set of 60 Vbeta primers and 13 Jbeta primers. This table comes from immunoSEQ multiplex PCR, and its TCRdb copy is limited to in-frame clones, with some not included. Of about 120,000 clones listed, around four fifths were seen once; the top ten hold 1%. Specimen: PBMCs. The clonotype originates from a human donor in good health. The chain recombines TRBV5-1 with TRBJ2-3; 11 bases agree with TRBD1. The DNA for the CDR3 is TGCGCCAGCAGTCAAGGACAGGGGGCTTCCGATACGCAGTATTTT. Residues: CASSQGQGASDTQYF.